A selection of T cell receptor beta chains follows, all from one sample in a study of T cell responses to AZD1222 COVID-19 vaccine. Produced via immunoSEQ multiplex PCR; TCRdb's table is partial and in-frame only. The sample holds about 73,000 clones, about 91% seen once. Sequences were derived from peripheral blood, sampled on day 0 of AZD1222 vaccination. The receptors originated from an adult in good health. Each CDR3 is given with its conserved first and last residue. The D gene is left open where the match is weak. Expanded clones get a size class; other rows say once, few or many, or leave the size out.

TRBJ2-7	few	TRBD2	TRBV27	TGTGCCAGCAGTCCGGGACTAGCGGGAGAGGAGGAGCAGTACTTC	CASSPGLAGEEEQYF
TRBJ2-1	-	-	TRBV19	TGTGCCAGTAGTCTGGGGGGGGCCTCCTACAATGAGCAGTTCTTC	CASSLGGASYNEQFF
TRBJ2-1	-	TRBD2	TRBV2	TGTGCCAGCAGCGTACTAGCGGGAAGAGAAAATGAGCAGTTCTTC	CASSVLAGRENEQFF
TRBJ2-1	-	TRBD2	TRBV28	TGTGCCAGCAAGACTAGCGGGGGGGCCGCCTACAATGAGCAGTTCTTC	CASKTSGGAAYNEQFF
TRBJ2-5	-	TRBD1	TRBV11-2	TGTGCCAGCAGTCTGACCGGGACAGGGCGGCAAGAGACCCAGTACTTC	CASSLTGTGRQETQYF
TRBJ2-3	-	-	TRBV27	TGTGCCAGCCTAAACAGGGCTAGCACAGATACGCAGTATTTT	CASLNRASTDTQYF
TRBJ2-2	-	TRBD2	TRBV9	TGTGCCAGCAGCGTTCAGCTAGCGGGGCTGAACACCGGGGAGCTGTTTTTT	CASSVQLAGLNTGELFF
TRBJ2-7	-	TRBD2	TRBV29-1	TGCAGCGTTGAGAGCAGGGAGGGGACGCTCGAGCAGTACTTC	CSVESREGTLEQYF
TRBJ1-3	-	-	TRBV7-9	TGTGCCAGCAGCCCCAATAGGGGGGTTCGCTCTGGAAACACCATATATTTT	CASSPNRGVRSGNTIYF
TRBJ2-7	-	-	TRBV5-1	TGCGCCAGCAGCTTGGCGAGGACACCCTCCTACGAGCAGTACTTC	CASSLARTPSYEQYF
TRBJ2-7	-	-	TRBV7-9	TGTGCCAGCAGCCCCGGGCCGGGGGCTGGGCCCGAGCAGTACTTC	CASSPGPGAGPEQYF
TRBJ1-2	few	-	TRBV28	TGTGCCAGCAGTTTATCCGAGGGGGGGACCTATGGCTACACCTTC	CASSLSEGGTYGYTF
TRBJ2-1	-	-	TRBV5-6	TGTGCCAGCAGCTTCCGCGGAGTTAGCTCCTACAATGAGCAGTTCTTC	CASSFRGVSSYNEQFF
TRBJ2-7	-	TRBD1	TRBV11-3	TGTGCCAGCAGCTTAAACAGGGGAGACGAGCAGTACTTC	CASSLNRGDEQYF
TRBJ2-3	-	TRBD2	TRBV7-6	TGTGCCAGCAGCCTTAGCGGGACCAGCACAGATACGCAGTATTTT	CASSLSGTSTDTQYF
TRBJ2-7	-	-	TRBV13	TGTGCCACTCGACTTGACGCAGGGGCCTACGAGCAGTACTTC	CATRLDAGAYEQYF
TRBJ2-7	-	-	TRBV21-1	TGTGCCAGCAGCTTCAGAGAACTCTCCAAGCAGTACTTC	CASSFRELSKQYF
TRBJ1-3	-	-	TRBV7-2	TGTGCCAGCAGCTTAGGCCCGGCGGACACCATATATTTT	CASSLGPADTIYF
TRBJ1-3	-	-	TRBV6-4	TGTGCCAGCAATAAACCATTTACCGGAAACACCATATATTTT	CASNKPFTGNTIYF
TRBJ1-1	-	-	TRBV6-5	TGTGCCAGCACCATGCTCCGGACAAACACTGAAGCTTTCTTT	CASTMLRTNTEAFF
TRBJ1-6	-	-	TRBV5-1	TGCGCCAGCAGCTTGGGGACCGACTATAATTCACCCCTCCACTTT	CASSLGTDYNSPLHF
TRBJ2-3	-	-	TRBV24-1	TGTGCCACCAGTGATTTGCGGAAAAGTCCAGATACGCAGTATTTT	CATSDLRKSPDTQYF
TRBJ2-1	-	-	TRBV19	TGTGCCAGTAGTATCGGGACACCATACAATGAGCAGTTCTTC	CASSIGTPYNEQFF
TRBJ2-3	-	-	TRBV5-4	TGTGCCAGCAGCTTGGCGGGCGGTGCTAGCACAGATACGCAGTATTTT	CASSLAGGASTDTQYF
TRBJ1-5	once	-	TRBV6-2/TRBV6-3	TGTGCCAGCAGTTCGGGACCGCCTCAAAGCCCCGGGTTGAGGCAGCCCCAGCATTTT	CASSSGPPQSPGLRQPQHF
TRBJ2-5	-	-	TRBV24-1	TGTGCCACCAGTGACCCGAACCGGGGTCAAGAGACCCAGTACTTC	CATSDPNRGQETQYF
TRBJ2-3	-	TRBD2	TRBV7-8	TGTGCCAGCAGCCGAGAGACTAGCGGGAGCCCAGATACGCAGTATTTT	CASSRETSGSPDTQYF
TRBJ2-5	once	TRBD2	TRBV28	TGTGCCAGCACGAGCGGGGCGGGGCGAGAGACCCAGTACTTC	CASTSGAGRETQYF
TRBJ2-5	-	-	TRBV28	TGTGCCAGCAGATCCAATTTAGGGAGGCAAGAGACCCAGTACTTC	CASRSNLGRQETQYF
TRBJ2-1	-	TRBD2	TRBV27	TGTGCCAGCAGTTCAAGCGGGGGGTACAATGAGCAGTTCTTC	CASSSSGGYNEQFF
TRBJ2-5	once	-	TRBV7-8	TGTGCCAGCAGCGGAGAGACCCAGTACTTC	CASSGETQYF
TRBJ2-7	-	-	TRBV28	TGTGCCAGCGGGATTACTCCAAAGTTTGGGGAGCAGTACTTC	CASGITPKFGEQYF
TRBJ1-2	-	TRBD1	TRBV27	TGTGCCAGCAGTTCTACCGGGACAGGGTCCTATGGCTACACCTTC	CASSSTGTGSYGYTF
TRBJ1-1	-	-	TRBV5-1	TGCGCCAGCAGCTTTGGGGACACTGAAGCTTTCTTT	CASSFGDTEAFF
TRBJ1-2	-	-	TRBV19	TGTGCCAGTAGTATAGCGGGAGATGGCTACACCTTC	CASSIAGDGYTF
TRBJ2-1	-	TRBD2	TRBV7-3	TGTGCCAGCAGCCGGACTAGCGGGTTCTACAATGAGCAGTTCTTC	CASSRTSGFYNEQFF
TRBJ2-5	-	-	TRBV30	TGTGCCTGGGAGATGTCCCGGATGAAGCTGTTTTTCGAACAAGAGACCCAGTACTTC	CAWEMSRMKLFFEQETQYF
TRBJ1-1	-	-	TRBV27	TGTGCCAGCAGTAAGGGAGACGGCACTGAAGCTTTCTTT	CASSKGDGTEAFF
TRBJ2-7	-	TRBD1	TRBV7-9	TGTGCCAGCAGAAGGACAGGGGAATACGAGCAGTACTTC	CASRRTGEYEQYF
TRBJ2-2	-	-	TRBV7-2	TGTGCCAGCAGCTTCTACCGCCCCGACACCGGGGAGCTGTTTTTT	CASSFYRPDTGELFF
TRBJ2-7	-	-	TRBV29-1	TGCAGCGTTGTGGGCTACGAGCAGTACTTC	CSVVGYEQYF
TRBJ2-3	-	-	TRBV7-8	TGTGCCAGCAGAAAAGCGACTAACACAGATACGCAGTATTTT	CASRKATNTDTQYF
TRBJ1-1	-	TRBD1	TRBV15	TGTGCCACCAGCGGAACAGGGGGGAGGGACACTGAAGCTTTCTTT	CATSGTGGRDTEAFF
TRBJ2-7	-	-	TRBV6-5	TGTGCCAGCAGAGAGACAGGCGCTCGCTACGAGCAGTACTTC	CASRETGARYEQYF
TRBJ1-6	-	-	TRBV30	TGTGCCTGGAAGGGCAGGGAAACTTCACCCCTCCACTTT	CAWKGRETSPLHF
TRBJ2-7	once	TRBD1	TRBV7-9	TGTGCCAGCAGCACTTGGACAGGGGTCCACGAGCAGTACTTC	CASSTWTGVHEQYF
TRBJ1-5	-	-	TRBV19	TGTGCCAGTACCGACGGGACCTCTCAGCCCCAGCATTTT	CASTDGTSQPQHF
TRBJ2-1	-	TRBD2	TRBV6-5	TGTGCCAGCAGTTACCCCGGGACTAGCGGGAGTTATGAGCAGTTCTTC	CASSYPGTSGSYEQFF
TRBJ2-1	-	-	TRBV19	TGTGCCAGTAGTATCGCAGGGAATGAGCAGTTCTTC	CASSIAGNEQFF
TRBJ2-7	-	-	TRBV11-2	TGTGCCAGCAGCTGGGGGACCTACGAGCAGTACTTC	CASSWGTYEQYF
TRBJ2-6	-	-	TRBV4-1	TGCGCCAGCAGCCAACCCGGGACCTCTGGGGCCAACGTCCTGACTTTC	CASSQPGTSGANVLTF
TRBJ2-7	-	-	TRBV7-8	TGTGCCAGCAGCTTAGGGACAGAGTACGAGCAGTACTTC	CASSLGTEYEQYF
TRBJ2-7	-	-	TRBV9	TGTGCCAGCAGCGTCGACTATAGGGGTCGCGAGCAGTACTTC	CASSVDYRGREQYF
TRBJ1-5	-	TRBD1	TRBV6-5	TGTGCCAGCCGAACAGGACAGGGTTTTGTTCAGCCCCAGCATTTT	CASRTGQGFVQPQHF
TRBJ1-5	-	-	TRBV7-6	TGTGCCAGCAGCCCGGGACGGAATCAGCCCCAGCATTTT	CASSPGRNQPQHF